This TCR beta chain emerged from a study of CD8+ T cells in alopecia areata. Study-level background: Twice a day, 5 to 10 mg of oral tofacitinib was administered to treated patients. Whole-study findings and limits: Mice showed TCR sharing more clearly than patients did, possibly owing to HLA.

Following extraction, RNA underwent reverse transcription to cDNA, which served as the sequencing template. TCRdb's table, derived via immunoSEQ multiplex PCR, lists solely in-frame clones and lacks some. The table records roughly 40,000 clones, more than 90% of them present only once. Documented treatment: oral pan-JAK inhibitor, 5-10 mg twice daily. Researchers gathered lesional scalp punch biopsies and peripheral blood from patients with alopecia areata. This CDR3 region has 16 residues. CDR1 is LNHNV and CDR2 is YYDKDF in the germline V gene (reference sequence). V lost 4 bases and J lost 3; bases outside the gene matches: 7. Worth noting for this clone: The antigen is unknown.

This sequence joins TRBV15 and TRBJ2-1; 9 nucleotides match TRBD2. The sample consisted of CD8+ T cells sorted from blood, taken at week 24, from a patient treated with tofacitinib. The receptor's source is a human donor with alopecia areata. CDR3 in DNA: TGTGCCACCAGCACCAGGGGGACTAGCATCTACAATGAGCAGTTCTTC. Its translation is CATSTRGTSIYNEQFF.